These 20 T cell receptor beta chains share one sample of origin, sequenced in a study of T cell responses to AZD1222 COVID-19 vaccine. Assay used: immunoSEQ multiplex PCR; TCRdb lists only in-frame clones, some missing. The sample consists of about 110,000 clones, roughly 90% of them appearing once. The sequencing used peripheral blood, collected 28 days after the second AZD1222 dose. The receptors here all came from an adult who received the AZD1222 COVID-19 vaccine.

The chain uses TRBV19 and TRBJ2-5; no reliable D call. The V gene lost 6 bases and the J gene lost 0 bases, with 14 bases spanning the gap. CDR3 length equals 15 residues. CDR1 is LNHDA and CDR2 is SQIVND in the germline V gene (reference sequence). CDR3 in amino acids: CASSPSDANQETQYF. The CDR3, as DNA: TGTGCCAGTAGCCCCTCGGACGCAAACCAAGAGACCCAGTACTTC.

The CDR3 DNA reads TGTGCCAGCAGCTCTATCAGGGGATCTGAAGCTTTCTTT. Its protein product is CASSSIRGSEAFF. V usage is TRBV11-1 and J usage is TRBJ1-1; D perhaps matches TRBD1 (6 bases). V lost 4 bases, J lost 6 bases, and 12 bases lay in between. The CDR3 length is 13 residues. Germline assignment: CDR1 SGHAT and CDR2 FQDESV (reference sequence).

This chain links TRBV7-2 with TRBJ1-1; D is perhaps TRBD1 (5 bases). The CDR3 length is 13 residues. The V gene lost 4 bases and the J gene lost 10 bases, with 16 bases spanning the gap. CDR1 is SGHTA and CDR2 is FQGNSA in the germline V gene. CDR3 sequence (DNA): TGTGCCAGCAGCTCAGGGCCGGGTCTGAGAGCTTTCTTT. The encoded protein is CASSSGPGLRAFF.

The chain links TRBV5-6 to TRBJ2-2; no clear D gene. CDR3 length: 15 amino acids. CDR1 and CDR2 (germline): SGHDT, YYEEEE. V was clipped by 4 bases and J by 0 bases, with 10 bases between them. CDR3 loop: CASSAGTANTGELFF. Here the CDR3 DNA reads TGTGCCAGCAGCGCTGGTACCGCGAACACCGGGGAGCTGTTTTTT. Together with reference TRBV5-6 and TRBJ2-2, the CDR3 gives the full variable domain: DAGVTQSPTHLIKTRGQQVTLRCSPKSGHDTVSWYQQALGQGPQFIFQYYEEEERQRGNFPDRFSGHQFPNYSSELNVNALLLGDSALYLCASSAGTANTGELFFGEGSRLTVL.

The gene calls are TRBV9 and TRBJ1-6; 8 nucleotides align to TRBD1. After removal of 4 bases from V and 6 bases from J, the junction contained 6 bases not matched to a gene. From germline, CDR1 is SGDLS and CDR2 YYNGEE. The CDR3 has 15 residues. The DNA for the CDR3 is TGTGCCAGCAGCACCCAGGGGGCAGGTAATTCACCCCTCCACTTT. Its protein is CASSTQGAGNSPLHF.

V usage is TRBV9 and J usage is TRBJ1-5; D is unresolved. Per germline, CDR1 SGDLS and CDR2 YYNGEE. CDR3 size: 15 residues. The ends were cut back, 0 bases at V and 4 bases at J, with 11 bases in the middle. For the CDR3, the DNA is TGTGCCAGCAGCGTAGGGAGAGGGCCGAATCAGCCCCAGCATTTT. Protein product: CASSVGRGPNQPQHF. Full variable domain (remainder filled in from reference TRBV9 and TRBJ1-5): DSGVTQTPKHLITATGQRVTLRCSPRSGDLSVYWYQQSLDQGLQFLIQYYNGEERAKGNILERFSAQQFPDLHSELNLSSLELGDSALYFCASSVGRGPNQPQHFGDGTRLSIL.

The CDR3 nucleotides are TGTGCCATCGGGGGGCCCCGAAGTGGCACTGAAGCTTTCTTT. Amino acid sequence: CAIGGPRSGTEAFF. This chain connects TRBV10-3 to TRBJ1-1, with D possibly being TRBD1 (6 bases). The germline gives CDR1 ENHRY, CDR2 SYGVKD. The length of the CDR3 is 14 residues. Between the trimmed V and J ends, which lost 8 bases and 4 bases, there was a span of 17 bases.

J is TRBJ1-4 and V is TRBV2; no clear D gene. Germline V gives CDR1 SNHLY, CDR2 FYNNEI. The CDR3 spans 14 residues. Trimming removed 3 bases from V and 7 bases from J, with 12 bases in between. DNA of the CDR3: TGTGCCAGCAGTGATTGGTTCGGAGGTGAAAAACTGTTTTTT. This translates into CASSDWFGGEKLFF.

The rearrangement links TRBV11-3 to TRBJ2-1; D is possibly TRBD1 or TRBD2 (5 bases each). Deletions cut 1 base from V and 14 bases from J, with 18 bases between. The CDR3 sequence is 14 residues long. CDR1 SGHNT and CDR2 YENEEA come from the germline V gene. CDR3 sequence (DNA): TGTGCCAGCAGCTTAGGGGTTATGGGGGACGCCAAGTTCTTC. As protein: CASSLGVMGDAKFF.

J is TRBJ2-2 and V is TRBV30; D is undetermined. The CDR3 has 13 amino acids. The V and J ends lost 6 bases and 2 bases respectively, with 10 bases between them. Germline assignment: CDR1 GTSNPN and CDR2 SVGIG (reference sequence). For the CDR3, the DNA is TGTGCCTGCACACAACCCAACACCGGGGAGCTGTTTTTT. It encodes CACTQPNTGELFF.

V and J are TRBV6-5 and TRBJ1-3; D gene uncertain. V lost 8 bases to trimming and J lost 0 bases, with 8 bases between them. The CDR3 consists of 13 residues. Germline CDR1 is MNHEY and CDR2 is SVGAGI. The CDR3 bases are TGTGCCAGCCAAATCGGCTCTGGAAACACCATATATTTT. This translates into CASQIGSGNTIYF.

The chain is built from TRBV5-1 and TRBJ2-3; D may correspond to TRBD1 or TRBD2 (6 bases each). Germline-derived CDR1 and CDR2 are SGHRS and YFSETQ. This CDR3 region has 16 residues. Trimming took 4 bases from V and 2 from J, leaving 17 bases between them. The CDR3 region is CASSSGGRIATDTQYF. CDR3 nucleotides: TGCGCCAGCAGCAGTGGGGGGCGCATTGCCACAGATACGCAGTATTTT.

The chain carries TRBV5-5 and TRBJ2-3; 10 bases agree with TRBD2. The CDR3 is made up of 17 amino acids. Germline V gene lookup returns CDR1 SGHKS and CDR2 YYEKEE (reference sequence). J was trimmed by 2 bases and V by 0 bases; bases with no gene match: 6. CDR3 coding DNA: TGTGCCAGCAGCTTGGCTCCTAGCGGGGGACCCACAGATACGCAGTATTTT. Translated: CASSLAPSGGPTDTQYF. Looking up the rest from reference TRBV5-5 and TRBJ2-3 gives the full variable domain: DAGVTQSPTHLIKTRGQQVTLRCSPISGHKSVSWYQQVLGQGPQFIFQYYEKEERGRGNFPDRFSARQFPNYSSELNVNALLLGDSALYLCASSLAPSGGPTDTQYFGPGTRLTVL.

The chain couples TRBV3-1 (or the pseudogene TRBV3-2) to TRBJ2-7, with TRBD2 matching over 7 bases. The CDR3 runs to 15 residues. Germline lookup yields CDR1 LGHDT and CDR2 YNNKEL (reference sequence). V lost 5 bases and J lost 5; bases outside the gene matches: 12. CDR3 sequence reads: CASSARREPVHEQYF. CDR3 sequence (DNA): TGTGCCAGCAGCGCACGGCGGGAGCCGGTCCACGAGCAGTACTTC.

The chain couples TRBV3-1 (or the pseudogene TRBV3-2) to TRBJ2-5, with 10 bases that match TRBD2. The V and J ends lost 9 bases and 0 bases, in that order; junction bases with no gene match: 7. Germline V gives CDR1 LGHDT, CDR2 YNNKEL (reference sequence). The CDR3 contains 15 residues. The CDR3 DNA follows: TGTGCCAGTCAGGCTAGCGGGGGCCACCAAGAGACCCAGTACTTC. Residues: CASQASGGHQETQYF.

This chain connects TRBV6-5 to TRBJ2-7, with 7 nucleotides matching TRBD2. CDR3 length: 13 residues. Looked up from germline, CDR1 is MNHEY and CDR2 is SVGAGI. V gave up 11 bases and J gave up 4 bases; unmatched junction bases: 11. The chain's CDR3 is CAARRGVAYEQYF. CDR3 nucleotides: TGTGCCGCTCGACGGGGGGTAGCTTACGAGCAGTACTTC.

This chain uses TRBV5-4 with TRBJ2-6, with 8 bases that match TRBD1. The length of the CDR3 is 16 residues. In germline, CDR1 is SGHNT, CDR2 YYREEE (reference sequence). V lost 4 bases to trimming and J lost 3 bases; unmatched junction nucleotides: 6. The CDR3 DNA sequence: TGTGCCAGCAGCGGGGACAGGCCTGGTGGGGCCAACGTCCTGACTTTC. This gives the protein CASSGDRPGGANVLTF.

The rearrangement links TRBV28 to TRBJ1-2; 8 bases line up with TRBD1. The ends lost 6 bases at V and 7 bases at J; junction bases unmatched: 10. Germline-derived CDR1 and CDR2 are MDHEN and SYDVKM. The CDR3 covers 14 residues. The CDR3 here is CASRPQDREGGYTF. The CDR3 DNA reads as TGTGCCAGCAGGCCTCAGGACAGGGAAGGTGGCTACACCTTC.

The chain links TRBV7-6 to TRBJ1-4; 9 bases are shared with TRBD1. V lost 3 bases and J lost 8; bases outside the gene matches: 4. CDR1 and CDR2 (germline): SGHVS, FNYEAQ. The CDR3 has 14 residues. CDR3 sequence: CASSLGTGREKLFF. In nucleotides, the CDR3 is TGTGCCAGCAGCTTGGGGACAGGGAGGGAAAAACTGTTTTTT.

The rearrangement links TRBV7-9 to TRBJ2-1, with D unresolved. The CDR3 consists of 14 residues. Trimming cost V 0 bases and J 5 bases, with 8 bases left between them. Germline lookup yields CDR1 SEHNR and CDR2 FQNEAQ (reference sequence). DNA of the CDR3: TGTGCCAGCAGCTTAGCGGCAGAGAACAATGAGCAGTTCTTC. Its translation: CASSLAAENNEQFF. The complete variable domain, with remaining parts taken from reference TRBV7-9 and TRBJ2-1, reads DTGVSQNPRHKITKRGQNVTFRCDPISEHNRLYWYRQTLGQGPEFLTYFQNEAQLEKSRLLSDRFSAERPKGSFSTLEIQRTEQGDSAMYLCASSLAAENNEQFFGPGTRLTVL.